The entry below describes one TCR beta chain. Clones were sequenced by immunoSEQ multiplex PCR, and TCRdb holds only the in-frame ones, with some missing. The sample yields roughly 80,000 clones, about 80% seen once. The data belong to a study of blood T cell repertoires in COVID-19. As for the study in general: The origin of the acute and convalescent COVID-19 samples was the United States, Italy and Spain. T cells, B-cell-depleted T cells, or PBMCs provided the cDNA or gDNA that served as material.

CDR3 length: 14 amino acids. From germline, CDR1 is MNHEY and CDR2 SVGEGT. The V and J ends lost 5 bases and 7 bases respectively, with 15 bases between them. The clonotype was recovered from a human donor in a cohort sampled during active COVID-19. Sequenced sample: peripheral blood. The V and J genes are TRBV6-2 or TRBV6-3 and TRBJ1-5; D gene ambiguous. CDR3 bases: TGTGCCAGCAGTCTTCCTCCGAGCCTACAGCCCCAGCATTTT. This encodes CASSLPPSLQPQHF.